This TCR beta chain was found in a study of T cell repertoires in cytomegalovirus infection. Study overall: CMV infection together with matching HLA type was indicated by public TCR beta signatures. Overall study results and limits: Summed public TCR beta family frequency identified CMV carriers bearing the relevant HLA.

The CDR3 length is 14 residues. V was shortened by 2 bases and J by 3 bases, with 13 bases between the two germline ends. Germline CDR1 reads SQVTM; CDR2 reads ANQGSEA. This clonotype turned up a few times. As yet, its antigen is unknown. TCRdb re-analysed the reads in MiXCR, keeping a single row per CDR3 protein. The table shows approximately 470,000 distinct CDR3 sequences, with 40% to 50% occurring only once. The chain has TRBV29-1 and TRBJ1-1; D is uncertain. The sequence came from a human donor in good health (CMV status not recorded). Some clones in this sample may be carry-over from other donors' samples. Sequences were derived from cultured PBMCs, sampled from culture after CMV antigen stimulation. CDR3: CSVETNPEDTEAFF. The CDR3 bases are TGCAGCGTTGAAACCAACCCCGAGGACACTGAAGCTTTCTTT.